The clone carrying this T cell receptor beta chain was picked up one time. CDR3 size: 14 residues. The germline gives CDR1 SGHTS, CDR2 YDEGEE. V was pared by 3 bases and J by 4 bases, with 1 base of the junction left unmatched. This record belongs to a study of blood T cell repertoires in COVID-19. Background on the study: The cDNA or gDNA used as material had been derived from T cells, B-cell-depleted T cells, or PBMCs.

As handled by the study authors: Quantification of nucleated cells was approximated via reference gene primer amplification. Repertoires were generated with immunoSEQ multiplex PCR, while TCRdb's copy carries only in-frame clones and drops some. For V, J and clone size, that table is used; D and trimming come from the DNA. Of some 350,000 clones in the sample, around 91% were seen once. The source is a man younger than 30 with active or convalescent COVID-19. The chain employs TRBV5-8 and TRBJ1-3; TRBD1 matches 10 bases. Sequencing used peripheral blood. The CDR3 bases are TGTGCCAGCAGCTGGGACAGGGGAGGAAACACCATATATTTT. Protein sequence: CASSWDRGGNTIYF.